Below are 18 T cell receptor gamma chains sequenced from a single sample in a study of gamma delta lymphoproliferative disorders and STAT genes. TCRdb re-called clones from the multiplex PCR reads via CATT. Here the sample spans around 1,200 gamma-chain clones, about 10% being singletons. Sequencing used genomic DNA taken from PBMCs of patients and controls. Sample: blood. Receptors originate from a human donor with gamma-delta T-cell large granular lymphocyte leukemia.

This rearrangement joins TRGV11 to TRGJ1 or TRGJ2. TRGV11 is known as an ORF, though its function is uncertain. There are 14 residues in the CDR3. Trimming cost V 0 bases and J 6 bases; bases outside gene matches: 5. CDR3 in DNA: TGTGCCTGCTGGATTAGGCACGTGAGTTATAAGAAACTCTTT. It yields the protein CACWIRHVSYKKLF.

This clone was detected a few times. Relative to the germline gene, one junction end is altered; a read error may explain this. The chain uses TRGV8 and TRGJP1. This CDR3 spans 13 amino acids. CDR1 is VENAVY and CDR2 is YDSYNSRV in the germline V gene. DNA of the CDR3: TGTGCCACATCTGATACCAATGGTTGGTTCAAGATATTT. This translates into CATSDTNGWFKIF.

Note on this clone: A clone one base away is much larger, so this may be a read error. Because the CDR3's place on the DNA is in doubt, the DNA is left out and the CDR3 is given as listed by TCRdb. The same CDR3 arises from other DNA sequences in this sample as well. The J gene is TRGJP2, the V gene TRGV11. TRGV11 is classed as an ORF, of uncertain function. Including both end residues, the CDR3 is 19 amino acids long. The CDR3 here is CTTVPAGLDHYSSDWIKTF.

This chain uses TRGV11 with TRGJP2. TRGV11 is designated an ORF whose function remains uncertain. The CDR3 spans 13 residues. The ends lost 6 bases at V and 4 bases at J; junction bases unmatched: 2. DNA of the CDR3: TGTGCCTGCTGGATTCTTAGTGATTGGATCAAGACGTTT. This gives the protein CACWILSDWIKTF.

Judged by abundance, this clone is medium-sized. This sequence joins TRGV4 and TRGJ1 or TRGJ2. Germline CDR1 EGSTGY, CDR2 YDSYTSSV. CDR3 size: 14 residues. The J segment lost 0 bases and the V segment lost 4 bases, leaving 6 bases of the junction unmatched. The CDR3 DNA sequence: TGTGCCACCTGGGACGGGCGGAATTATTATAAGAAACTCTTT. Protein product: CATWDGRNYYKKLF.

This clone is medium-sized within its sample. In DNA form, the CDR3 reads TGTGCCACCCAAAATAAGAAACTCTTT. Translating it yields CATQNKKLF. V and J are TRGV4 and TRGJ1 or TRGJ2. V trimming: 9 bases; J trimming: 8 bases; junction bases outside the gene matches: 4. There are 9 residues in the CDR3. Germline CDR1 and CDR2: EGSTGY and YDSYTSSV.

Judged by abundance, this clone is medium-sized. V is TRGV3 and J is TRGJP2. The CDR3 length is 15 residues. Trimming at V came to 1 base and at J to 0 bases, leaving 2 bases not matched to a gene. Germline assignment: CDR1 VTNTFY and CDR2 YDVSTARD (reference sequence). This CDR3 reads CATWDRNSSDWIKTF. CDR3 sequence (DNA): TGTGCCACCTGGGACAGAAATAGTAGTGATTGGATCAAGACGTTT.

In the case of this clone: This probably arose from a read error, given a far larger clone one base away. Other DNA sequences within the sample encode an identical CDR3. V usage is TRGV9 and J usage is TRGJ1 or TRGJ2. The CDR3 spans 10 residues. Germline V gene lookup returns CDR1 GITISATS and CDR2 ISYDGTV (reference sequence). Here the CDR3 reads CALWEVWKLF. Here the CDR3 DNA reads TGCGCCTTGTGGGAGGTGTGGAAACTCTTT.

This clone was picked up a small number of times. The gene calls are TRGV10 and TRGJP1. TRGV10 is given ORF status, its function remaining uncertain. The junction had 10 bases not matched to a gene; V was cut back by 8 bases and J by 0 bases. This CDR3 spans 16 amino acids. The CDR3 reads CAAWDYLYTTGWFKIF. The CDR3 nucleotides read TGTGCTGCGTGGGATTACTTATATACCACTGGTTGGTTCAAGATATTT.

The table lists this clone with many counts. The chain has TRGV8 and TRGJP1. Germline loops: CDR1 VENAVY, CDR2 YDSYNSRV. Trimming cost V 2 bases and J 9 bases; bases outside gene matches: 6. The CDR3 loop spans 13 amino acids. The CDR3 is CATWDKFCWFKIF. In DNA form, the CDR3 reads TGTGCCACCTGGGATAAATTTTGTTGGTTCAAGATATTT.

This clone is categorized as medium-sized. This sequence joins TRGV10 and TRGJ1 or TRGJ2. TRGV10 is treated as an ORF (open reading frame) with a function not yet certain. CDR3 length equals 9 residues. V shed 9 bases and J 10 bases; nucleotides not matched to a gene: 4. The CDR3 coding sequence is TGTGCTGCGTGCCTGAAGAAACTCTTT. Translated: CAACLKKLF.

By frequency in the sample, this clone is medium-sized. The protein TCRdb lists belongs to a much larger clone and differs from this DNA's translation at residues 6 and 7, which points to a read error; the protein shown is made from the DNA. V is TRGV8 and J is TRGJP2. Trimming removed 0 bases from V and 9 bases from J; junction bases left unmatched: 1. Germline assignment: CDR1 VENAVY and CDR2 YDSYNSRV. The CDR3 has 12 amino acids. The CDR3 is CATWDRNWIKTF. CDR3 DNA sequence: TGTGCCACCTGGGATAGGAATTGGATCAAGACGTTT.

By proportion, this clone is medium-sized (0.01 to 0.1%). The chain recombines TRGV10 with TRGJ1 or TRGJ2. TRGV10 is noted as an ORF with a role that remains uncertain. With 8 bases clipped from V and 0 bases from J, the junction kept 8 bases outside the gene matches. CDR3 length: 14 residues. CDR3 in DNA: TGTGCTGCGTGGGATTTGCAGAATTATTATAAGAAACTCTTT. This translates into CAAWDLQNYYKKLF.

Only a few counts were recorded for this clone. The CDR3 loop reads CAAWVGWGKLF. CDR3 bases: TGTGCTGCGTGGGTTGGTTGGGGGAAACTCTTT. The gene calls are TRGV10 and TRGJ1 or TRGJ2. TRGV10 is annotated as an ORF whose role is uncertain. Losses at the gene ends were 8 bases for V and 12 bases for J; bases not matched to a gene: 11. This CDR3 has 11 amino acids.

In this sample, this clone turned up a few times. This sequence joins TRGV4 and TRGJ1 or TRGJ2. Germline CDR1 EGSTGY, CDR2 YDSYTSSV. The CDR3 is 12 amino acids. Trimming took 4 bases from V and 6 from J; bases not matched to a gene: 6. In DNA form, the CDR3 reads TGTGCCACCTGGGACGGGCGTTATAAGAAACTCTTT. Protein product: CATWDGRYKKLF.

This clone is termed large. The chain carries TRGV8 and TRGJP2. Germline V lookup: CDR1 VENAVY, CDR2 YDSYNSRV. Germline trimming cut 1 base from V and 5 bases from J; bases unmatched to any gene: 4. The CDR3 has 14 residues. The CDR3 here is CATWDSSSDWIKTF. DNA of the CDR3: TGTGCCACCTGGGATAGCTCGAGTGATTGGATCAAGACGTTT.

This clone is termed medium-sized. The chain combines TRGV8 with TRGJ1 or TRGJ2. The CDR3 is 13 residues long. The germline V gene encodes CDR1 VENAVY and CDR2 YDSYNSRV. With V trimmed by 5 bases and J by 0 bases, 4 bases remained unmatched. The CDR3 region is CATWGQNYYKKLF. Here the CDR3 DNA reads TGTGCCACCTGGGGTCAGAATTATTATAAGAAACTCTTT.

This clone is medium-sized (0.01 to 0.1%) by share. The J gene is TRGJP1, the V gene TRGV10. TRGV10 is placed among ORFs of uncertain function. Trimming cost V 8 bases and J 5 bases; bases outside gene matches: 6. The CDR3 is 13 amino acids. The CDR3 loop reads CAAWDVTGWFKIF. In nucleotides, the CDR3 is TGTGCTGCGTGGGATGTTACTGGTTGGTTCAAGATATTT.